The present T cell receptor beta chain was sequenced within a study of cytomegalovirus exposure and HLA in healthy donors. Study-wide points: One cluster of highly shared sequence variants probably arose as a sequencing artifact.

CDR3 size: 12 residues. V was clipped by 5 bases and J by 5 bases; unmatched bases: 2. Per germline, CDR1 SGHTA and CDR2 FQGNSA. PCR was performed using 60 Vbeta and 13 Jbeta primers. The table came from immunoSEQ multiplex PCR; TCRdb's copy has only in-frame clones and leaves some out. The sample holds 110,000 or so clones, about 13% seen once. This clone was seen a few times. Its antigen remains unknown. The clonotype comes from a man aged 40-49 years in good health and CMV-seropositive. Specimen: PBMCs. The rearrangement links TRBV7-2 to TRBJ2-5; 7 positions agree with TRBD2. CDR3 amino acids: CASSLGRETQYF. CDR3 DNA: TGTGCCAGCAGCCTCGGGAGGGAGACCCAGTACTTC.